This TCR beta chain was sequenced for a study of blood T cell repertoires in COVID-19 (dated by TCRdb to about 2020). Background on the whole study: Collaborator samples came from the United States, Italy and Spain and covered acute and convalescent phases of COVID-19. The material from the prospective study consisted of cDNA or gDNA derived from T cells, B-cell-depleted T cells, or PBMCs. Deeply sampled blood TCRbeta repertoires from subjects exposed to, actively infected with, or recovered from COVID-19 were included in the dataset. The repertoires were made available in a free public database intended to serve as a resource for research on the immune response to SARS-CoV-2. Samples were obtained from the ongoing ImmuneRACE study (first 160 participants) and from over a thousand subjects provided by 6 global collaborators. The sample metadata nearly always contained a de-identified subject ID, COVID-19 status, age in years and sex. HLA class I and class II types, where available, came from metadata supplied by the sample provider rather than from assay-based typing.

With respect to this clone: It lacks a known antigen. There are no base qualities to consult, and no much larger clone falls within one base.

Whole blood was collected in K2EDTA tubes by collaborating institutions according to the institutions' own protocols. For TCRbeta analysis, collaborators shipped samples in one of three forms: frozen whole blood, isolated PBMCs, or DNA extracted from either of those sample types. Via the germline V gene, CDR1 is MGHDK and CDR2 SYGVNS. Cut back by 4 bases and 5 bases, the V and J ends lie 6 bases apart. From the cysteine through the phenylalanine, the CDR3 covers 12 amino acids. Only the CDR3 DNA is retained, 36 bases long and in frame from the first base. Summary of the overall study and its limitations: How much clinical and demographic metadata was included differed by source and by participant, and the metadata was provided uncurated.

The immunoSEQ Assay, a bias-controlled multiplex PCR, was used to amplify TCRbeta CDR3 regions from genomic DNA. Concerning the study's data processing: Within the assay, amplification of reference gene primers was used to estimate how many nucleated cells each sample contained. Sequence reads were collapsed and filtered to measure the absolute abundance of every unique TCRbeta CDR3 rearrangement. Productive Simpson clonality was computed per sample as the square root of Simpson's diversity index over productive rearrangements. Here the immuneACCESS table is served through TCRdb, limited to in-frame sequences with V and J called. Missing clones are a known gap in these copies; in checked studies unresolved V genes cover under half, and the rest lacks a known reason. The V and J calls and clone size come from that table; D and trimming were worked out from the DNA. The sample has about 70,000 clones on record, about nine tenths of them singletons. The ten largest clonotypes hold approximately 10% of the sample.

The clonotype originates from a woman younger than 35 with acute or convalescent COVID-19. The chain links TRBV25-1 with TRBJ2-1; tentative D gene TRBD1, with 6 bases matching. Material for sequencing was peripheral blood. Here the CDR3 is given as CASSGDNNEQFF. Here is the DNA: TGTGCCAGCAGTGGGGACAACAATGAGCAGTTCTTC.